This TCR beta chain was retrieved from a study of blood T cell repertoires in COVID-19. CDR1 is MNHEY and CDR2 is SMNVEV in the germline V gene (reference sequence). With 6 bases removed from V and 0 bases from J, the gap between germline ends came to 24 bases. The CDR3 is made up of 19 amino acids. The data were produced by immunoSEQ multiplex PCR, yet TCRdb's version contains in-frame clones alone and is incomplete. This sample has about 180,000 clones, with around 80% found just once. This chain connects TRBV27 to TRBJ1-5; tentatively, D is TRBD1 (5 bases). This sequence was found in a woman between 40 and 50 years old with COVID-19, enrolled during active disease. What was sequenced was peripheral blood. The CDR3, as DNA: TGTGCCAGCAGCCGTTATATGGGGGGAAGAAGGCTTAGCAATCAGCCCCAGCATTTT. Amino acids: CASSRYMGGRRLSNQPQHF.